This T cell receptor beta chain was recovered during a study of graft-versus-host responses after intestinal transplantation. Overall study: Every recipient underwent anti-thymocyte globulin induction, then tacrolimus and steroids for three to four years.

The CDR3 length is 16 residues. The V gene's germline CDR1 is LGHNT and CDR2 FRNRAP. Trimming took off 0 bases at V and 5 bases at J, with 16 bases between the two ends. With respect to this clone: The antigen remains undetermined.

The study's findings and limits: Some GvH clones appeared in ileal mucosa or blood before recipient bone marrow.

This table comes from immunoSEQ multiplex PCR, and its TCRdb copy is limited to in-frame clones, with some not included. The table includes roughly 99,000 clones, around 90% detected once. The clonotype originates from a human donor who was the organ donor for an intestinal transplant. The chain recombines TRBV12-5 with TRBJ1-1; D is perhaps TRBD1 (6 bases). The material sequenced was unstimulated CD8+ T cells sorted from spleen or lymph node cells, taken before transplant. Here the CDR3 reads CASGLVLGGAWTEAFF. CDR3 nucleotide sequence: TGTGCTAGTGGTTTGGTACTGGGGGGGGCTTGGACTGAAGCTTTCTTT.